This T cell receptor (beta chain) was recovered during a study of cytomegalovirus exposure and HLA in healthy donors. Study-wide points: The investigators catalogued 164 TCR beta chains as cytomegalovirus-associated.

Germline lookup yields CDR1 WSHSY and CDR2 SAAADI. With 6 bases removed from V and 0 bases from J, the gap between germline ends came to 12 bases. CDR3 length: 15 amino acids. PCR primers comprised 60 Vbeta and 13 Jbeta primers. Produced via immunoSEQ multiplex PCR; TCRdb's table is partial and in-frame only. The sample consists of 150,000 to 200,000 clones, roughly 85% of them appearing once. In this sample, this clone turned up once. Its antigen is not identified. Material: PBMCs. The chain recombines TRBV10-2 with TRBJ2-1, with a possible D match to TRBD1 (6 bases). The TCR was taken from a woman in her twenties or thirties in good health and CMV-seropositive. In nucleotides, the CDR3 is TGCGCCAGCAGAGGGGACAAAAGCTCCTACAATGAGCAGTTCTTC. This sequence encodes CASRGDKSSYNEQFF.